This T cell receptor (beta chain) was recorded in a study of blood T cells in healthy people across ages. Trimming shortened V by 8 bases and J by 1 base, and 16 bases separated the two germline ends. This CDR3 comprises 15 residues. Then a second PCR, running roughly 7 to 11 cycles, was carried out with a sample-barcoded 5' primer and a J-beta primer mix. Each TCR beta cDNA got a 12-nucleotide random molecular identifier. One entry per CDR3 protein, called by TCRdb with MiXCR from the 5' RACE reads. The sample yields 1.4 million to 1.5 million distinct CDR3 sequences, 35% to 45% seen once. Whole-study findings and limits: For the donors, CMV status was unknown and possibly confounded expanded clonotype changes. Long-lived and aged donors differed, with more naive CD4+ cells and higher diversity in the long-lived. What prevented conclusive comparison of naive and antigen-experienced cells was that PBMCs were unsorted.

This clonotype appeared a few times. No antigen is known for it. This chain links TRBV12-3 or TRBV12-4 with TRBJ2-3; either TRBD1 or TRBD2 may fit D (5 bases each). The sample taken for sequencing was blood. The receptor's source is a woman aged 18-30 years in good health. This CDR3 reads CASDAGSRGTDTQYF. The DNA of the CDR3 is TGTGCCAGCGACGCGGGTAGCAGGGGCACAGATACGCAGTATTTT.